This TCR beta chain emerged from a study of shared clonotypes between healthy human individuals. There are 15 residues in the CDR3. Germline CDR1 reads MNHEY; CDR2 reads SVGAGI. The ends lost 2 bases at V and 7 bases at J; junction bases unmatched: 5. Libraries were prepared by immunoSEQ multiplex PCR; TCRdb keeps only in-frame clonotypes and omits some of them. The sample contains under 1,100,000 clones, more than 65% of which appear only once. The sequence came from a man younger than 35 in good health. The chain couples TRBV6-5 to TRBJ1-4, with 9 bases fitting TRBD1. Sequenced input: memory CD4+ T cells sorted from blood. Described subset: CD45RA-negative fraction. CDR3 sequence reads: CASSYAGTGTEKLFF. CDR3 bases: TGTGCCAGCAGTTACGCCGGGACAGGGACTGAAAAACTGTTTTTT.